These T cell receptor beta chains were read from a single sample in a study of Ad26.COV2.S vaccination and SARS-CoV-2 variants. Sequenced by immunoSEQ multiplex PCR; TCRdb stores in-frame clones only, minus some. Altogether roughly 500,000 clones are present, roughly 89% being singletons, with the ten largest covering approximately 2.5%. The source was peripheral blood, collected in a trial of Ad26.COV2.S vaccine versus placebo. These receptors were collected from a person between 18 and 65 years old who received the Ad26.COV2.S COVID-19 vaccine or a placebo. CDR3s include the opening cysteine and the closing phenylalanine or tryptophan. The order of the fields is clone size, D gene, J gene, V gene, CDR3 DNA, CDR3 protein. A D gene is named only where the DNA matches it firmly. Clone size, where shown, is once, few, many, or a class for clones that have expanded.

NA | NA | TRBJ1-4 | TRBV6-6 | TGTGCCAGCAGTTACTCGATGCCCGCGTTGGAAAAACTGTTTTTT | CASSYSMPALEKLFF
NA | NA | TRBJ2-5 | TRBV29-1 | TGCAGCGCGAAGTACGGGTGGGAGACCCAGTACTTC | CSAKYGWETQYF
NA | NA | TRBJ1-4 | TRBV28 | TGTGCCAGCAACGCGGACCCTAATGAAAAACTGTTTTTT | CASNADPNEKLFF
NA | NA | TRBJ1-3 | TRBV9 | TGTGCCAGCAGCGCAGGGAGGACCCGTGGAAACACCATATATTTT | CASSAGRTRGNTIYF
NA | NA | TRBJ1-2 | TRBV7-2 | TGTGCCAGCAGCTTAGATGAGACCCTGAGTGGCTACACCTTC | CASSLDETLSGYTF
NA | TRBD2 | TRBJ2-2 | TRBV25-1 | TGTGCCAGCAGTGAATCGGGAGGGAACACCGGGGAGCTGTTTTTT | CASSESGGNTGELFF
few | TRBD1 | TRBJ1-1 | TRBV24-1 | TGTGCCACCAGTGATCCGGGGACAGGGTCGAACACTGAAGCTTTCTTT | CATSDPGTGSNTEAFF
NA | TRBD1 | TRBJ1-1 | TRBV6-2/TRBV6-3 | TGTGCCAGCAGTTTTGGCAGGGGGCGGAACACTGAAGCTTTCTTT | CASSFGRGRNTEAFF
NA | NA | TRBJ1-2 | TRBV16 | TGTGCCAGCAGCCAATTAATCCCGGACGACTATGGCTACACCTTC | CASSQLIPDDYGYTF
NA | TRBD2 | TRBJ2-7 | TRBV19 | TGTGCCAGTAAGGAGCGGGGGGATTATGAGCAGTACTTC | CASKERGDYEQYF
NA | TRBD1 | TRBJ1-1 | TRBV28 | TGTGCCAGCAGCCCCGGGACAGGGTTGACTGAAGCTTTCTTT | CASSPGTGLTEAFF